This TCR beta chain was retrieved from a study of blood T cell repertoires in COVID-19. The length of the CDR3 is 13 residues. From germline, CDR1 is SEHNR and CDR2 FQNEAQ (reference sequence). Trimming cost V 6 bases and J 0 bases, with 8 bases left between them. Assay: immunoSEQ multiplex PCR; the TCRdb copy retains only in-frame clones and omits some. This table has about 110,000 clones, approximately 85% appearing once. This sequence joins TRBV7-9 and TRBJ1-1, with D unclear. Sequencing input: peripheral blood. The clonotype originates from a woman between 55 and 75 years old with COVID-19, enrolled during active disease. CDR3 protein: CASRLSVNTEAFF. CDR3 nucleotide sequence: TGTGCCAGCAGGCTCTCAGTGAACACTGAAGCTTTCTTT.